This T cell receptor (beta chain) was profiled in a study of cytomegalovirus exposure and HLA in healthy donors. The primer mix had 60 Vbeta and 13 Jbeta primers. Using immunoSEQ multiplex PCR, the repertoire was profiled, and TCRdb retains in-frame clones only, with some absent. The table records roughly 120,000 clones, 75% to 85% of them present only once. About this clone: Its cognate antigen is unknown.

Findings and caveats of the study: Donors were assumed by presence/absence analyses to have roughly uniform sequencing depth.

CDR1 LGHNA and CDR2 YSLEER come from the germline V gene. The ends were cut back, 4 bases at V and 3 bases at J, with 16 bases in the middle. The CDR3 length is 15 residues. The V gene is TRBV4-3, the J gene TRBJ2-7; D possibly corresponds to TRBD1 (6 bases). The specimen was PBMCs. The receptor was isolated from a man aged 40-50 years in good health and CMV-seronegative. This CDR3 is CASSPYRDTHYEQYF. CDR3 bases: TGCGCCAGCAGCCCATACCGGGACACGCACTACGAGCAGTACTTC.